The next 19 T cell receptor beta chains were all read from a single sample in a study. TCRdb used MiXCR to reprocess the 5' RACE reads, holding one entry per CDR3 protein. The sample lists about 32,000 distinct CDR3 sequences; around 22% were seen once. The sample consisted of memory CD4+ T cells sorted from blood. Described subset: memory CD4+ T cells, CD4+CD45RO+CD25-. These receptors all come from a female donor with breast cancer.

This clonotype was seen only a few times. The chain combines TRBV7-9 with TRBJ2-4; possible D gene TRBD1, 6 bases. The CDR3 sequence is 16 residues long. The V and J ends lost 5 bases and 0 bases respectively, with 14 bases between them. In germline, CDR1 is SEHNR, CDR2 FQNEAQ (reference sequence). Here the CDR3 DNA reads TGTGCCAGCAGCCTTAGGGACATATTAGCCAAAAACATTCAGTACTTC. It codes for CASSLRDILAKNIQYF.

This clonotype was observed a few times. The chain joins TRBV5-1 to TRBJ2-7; D is undetermined. The ends were cut back, 1 base at V and 2 bases at J, with 7 bases in the middle. This CDR3 has 13 amino acids. Germline lookup yields CDR1 SGHRS and CDR2 YFSETQ. The CDR3 bases are TGCGCCAGCAGCTTGCGGCAGACCTACGAGCAGTACTTC. Amino acids: CASSLRQTYEQYF.

In this sample, this clonotype is medium-sized (0.01 to 0.1%). The rearrangement links TRBV7-8 to TRBJ1-2; 9 nucleotides align to TRBD1. The V gene's germline CDR1 is SGHVS and CDR2 FQNEAQ. The CDR3 is 15 residues long. V was clipped by 0 bases and J by 3 bases; unmatched bases: 2. CDR3 nucleotide sequence: TGTGCCAGCAGCTTAGCAACAGGGGGCGACTATGGCTACACCTTC. This codes for CASSLATGGDYGYTF.

The V call is TRBV7-7, the J call TRBJ2-2; maybe TRBD1 (5 bases). Deletions cut 5 bases from V and 4 bases from J, with 20 bases between. The germline CDR1 and CDR2 sequences are SSHAT and FNYEAQ (reference sequence). The CDR3 has 17 residues. DNA for the CDR3: TGTGCCAGCAGCCCAGGAACCACCGCAGGGCTCACCGGGGAGCTGTTTTTT. Protein product: CASSPGTTAGLTGELFF.

This clonotype was recorded many times. The V call is TRBV5-5, the J call TRBJ2-7, with D possibly being TRBD1 or TRBD2 (5 bases each). Trimming took 7 bases from V and 1 from J, leaving 12 bases between them. The germline V gene has CDR1 SGHKS and CDR2 YYEKEE (reference sequence). The CDR3 is 13 residues long. The CDR3 region has the DNA TGTGCCAGCCGGGGACCGCCGTCCTACGAGCAGTACTTC. Its translation is CASRGPPSYEQYF.

CDR3 nucleotides: TGTGCCAGCAGTTTAAAGGGGCCTGGAAACACCATATATTTT. Residues: CASSLKGPGNTIYF. The J gene is TRBJ1-3, the V gene TRBV27; tentative D call: TRBD1 (5 bases). Germline V gene data show CDR1 as MNHEY and CDR2 as SMNVEV (reference sequence). V lost 2 bases, J lost 2 bases, and 7 bases lay in between. This CDR3 contains 14 residues.

The DNA for the CDR3 is TGTGCCAGCAGATGGACAGGGGACACAGATACGCAGTATTTT. This translates into CASRWTGDTDTQYF. The chain uses TRBV6-6 and TRBJ2-3; TRBD1 agrees at 9 bases. CDR3 length equals 14 residues. Germline V gene lookup returns CDR1 MNHNY and CDR2 SVGAGI (reference sequence). J gave up 2 bases and V 6 bases, and 3 bases lay outside the gene matches.

This clonotype has only a few counts. The rearrangement links TRBV5-5 to TRBJ1-1; a weak D match, TRBD1 (5 bases). The CDR3 runs to 15 residues. With 2 bases removed from V and 0 bases from J, the gap between germline ends came to 11 bases. Germline CDR1 SGHKS, CDR2 YYEKEE (reference sequence). The CDR3 coding sequence is TGTGCCAGCAGCTTTCTGACAGTTATGAACACTGAAGCTTTCTTT. Translating it yields CASSFLTVMNTEAFF.

This clonotype was seen only a few times. The chain is built from TRBV27 and TRBJ2-1, with 10 nucleotides matching TRBD2. Per the germline V gene, CDR1 is MNHEY and CDR2 is SMNVEV (reference sequence). The CDR3 sequence is 14 residues long. J lost 10 bases, V lost 7 bases, and 10 bases had no gene match. CDR3 sequence (DNA): TGTGCCAGCATAGGACTAGCGGCTTCTAGGGAGCAGTTCTTC. Translated: CASIGLAASREQFF.

In this sample, this clonotype turned up many times. This chain links TRBV15 with TRBJ1-5; D is undetermined. CDR1 and CDR2 from the germline V gene are LNHNV and YYDKDF (reference sequence). The ends were cut back, 4 bases at V and 1 base at J, with 11 bases in the middle. The CDR3 is 15 amino acids. The CDR3 loop reads CATSTERGSNQPQHF. The CDR3, as DNA: TGTGCCACCAGCACCGAGCGGGGAAGCAATCAGCCCCAGCATTTT.

This clonotype was observed a few times. The J gene is TRBJ1-5, the V gene TRBV12-3 or TRBV12-4; a weak D match, TRBD1 (5 bases). Trimming removed 8 bases at V and 5 bases at J, with 13 bases between. There are 13 residues in the CDR3. This CDR3 is CASYGGGDQPQHF. CDR3 sequence (DNA): TGTGCCAGCTATGGGGGGGGGGATCAGCCCCAGCATTTT.

This clonotype occurred many times. J is TRBJ1-6 and V is TRBV6-1; D is perhaps TRBD1 (6 bases). Deletions cut 2 bases from V and 7 bases from J, with 12 bases between. Per germline, CDR1 MNHNS and CDR2 SASEGT. This CDR3 is built from 15 residues. The CDR3 loop is CASSEFTQGNSPLHF. The CDR3 DNA sequence: TGTGCCAGCAGTGAATTTACCCAGGGGAATTCACCCCTCCACTTT.

This clonotype occurred a few times. The chain combines TRBV28 with TRBJ2-7; D could derive from TRBD1 or TRBD2 (5 bases each). The germline V gene encodes CDR1 MDHEN and CDR2 SYDVKM. CDR3 length equals 14 residues. Trimming removed 8 bases from V and 0 bases from J, with 14 bases in between. The CDR3 loop reads CASWTGASSYEQYF. The CDR3 region has the DNA TGTGCCAGCTGGACCGGGGCAAGCTCCTACGAGCAGTACTTC.

Concerning this clonotype: The conserved closing phenylalanine or tryptophan is absent in this CDR3, likely reflecting a read error. The rearrangement uses TRBV9 and TRBJ2-1, with unresolved D. The V and J ends lost 2 bases and 7 bases respectively, with 13 bases between them. Germline-derived CDR1 and CDR2 are SGDLS and YYNGEE. The CDR3 sequence is 14 residues long. The CDR3 is CASSVGPLGNEQFS. DNA for the CDR3: TGTGCCAGCAGCGTGGGCCCGCTGGGGAATGAGCAGTTCTCC.

This rearrangement joins TRBV15 to TRBJ2-1; 8 nucleotides match TRBD2. Germline CDR1 is LNHNV and CDR2 is YYDKDF (reference sequence). V gave up 5 bases and J gave up 5 bases; unmatched junction bases: 11. This CDR3 is 16 amino acids long. The CDR3 DNA is TGTGCCACCAGCCCTCGATCTAGCGGGCATGACAATGAGCAGTTCTTC. Translation gives CATSPRSSGHDNEQFF.

The V gene is TRBV4-1, the J gene TRBJ2-1, with TRBD2 matching over 9 bases. Germline V gives CDR1 MGHRA, CDR2 YSYEKL. J gave up 4 bases and V 4 bases, and 8 bases lay outside the gene matches. The CDR3 has 16 amino acids. The CDR3 reads CASSRGGGAGYNEQFF. CDR3 bases: TGCGCCAGCAGCCGGGGCGGGGGGGCTGGTTACAATGAGCAGTTCTTC.

This clonotype was counted ten times or more. V gene TRBV27 combines with J gene TRBJ2-5; D not resolved. V was trimmed by 5 bases and J by 3 bases, leaving 19 bases between them. From germline, CDR1 is MNHEY and CDR2 SMNVEV (reference sequence). This CDR3 contains 16 residues. The CDR3 DNA is TGTGCCAGCAGTCCATCCCCGGGTCCTTTTAAAGAGACCCAGTACTTC. Translated: CASSPSPGPFKETQYF.

This clonotype was seen at least ten times. The rearrangement uses TRBV9 and TRBJ2-6; D call uncertain. Germline values: CDR1 SGDLS, CDR2 YYNGEE. The CDR3 has 12 residues. With 6 bases removed from V and 3 bases from J, the gap between germline ends came to 4 bases. The CDR3 DNA is TGTGCCAGCATCGGTGGGGCCAACGTCCTGACTTTC. Its protein product is CASIGGANVLTF. The full variable domain, rest sourced from reference TRBV9 and TRBJ2-6, is DSGVTQTPKHLITATGQRVTLRCSPRSGDLSVYWYQQSLDQGLQFLIQYYNGEERAKGNILERFSAQQFPDLHSELNLSSLELGDSALYFCASIGGANVLTFGAGSRLTVL.

In its sample, this clonotype was seen a few times. The chain couples TRBV7-9 to TRBJ2-7; 8 nucleotides agree with TRBD1. The CDR3 is 15 amino acids. Trimming removed 7 bases from V and 7 bases from J; junction bases left unmatched: 15. The germline V gene has CDR1 SEHNR and CDR2 FQNEAQ (reference sequence). The CDR3 coding sequence is TGTGCCAGCAACCACCGACAGGGCGGGACAGGAGAGCAGTACTTC. It is translated as CASNHRQGGTGEQYF.